These T cell receptor beta chains were read from a single sample in a study of shared clonotypes between healthy human individuals. This table comes from immunoSEQ multiplex PCR, and its TCRdb copy is limited to in-frame clones, with some not included. The sample lists approximately 720,000 clones, roughly 78% seen once, with under 2% in the top ten. The sequenced material came from memory CD4+ T cells sorted from blood. These receptors all come from a woman aged 30 to 39 in good health. The CDR3 runs from the conserved cysteine through the conserved F or W. A D gene is named only where the DNA matches it firmly. Not all rows give a size; the values are once, few, many and, for expanded clones, a class.

CDR3 DNA	CDR3 protein	D gene	clone size	V gene	J gene
TGTGCCAGCAGTTATTCTAAGGAGAACTATGGCTACACCTTC	CASSYSKENYGYTF	-	-	TRBV7-9	TRBJ1-2
TGTGCCAGCGTCTTCAGGACTAGCGGGAGTAATGAGCAGTTCTTC	CASVFRTSGSNEQFF	TRBD2	once	TRBV6-6	TRBJ2-1
TGTGCCAGCAGCTTAGATTTCCGAGGGGCAGATACGCAGTATTTT	CASSLDFRGADTQYF	-	-	TRBV7-9	TRBJ2-3
TGTGCCAGCAGTAAGACAGGGACGAACACTGAAGCTTTCTTT	CASSKTGTNTEAFF	TRBD1	-	TRBV27	TRBJ1-1
TGTGCCAGCAGCGTCGACAGTAACACCGGGGAGCTGTTTTTT	CASSVDSNTGELFF	-	-	TRBV9	TRBJ2-2
TGTGCCAGCCATCGGCGGCAGGCCCTTGGAAACACCATATATTTT	CASHRRQALGNTIYF	-	-	TRBV11-2	TRBJ1-3
TGCGCCAGCAGAAGGGAGGGGTCGGTAGAGACCCAGTACTTC	CASRREGSVETQYF	TRBD2	many	TRBV5-1	TRBJ2-5
TGTGCAAGTCGCTCACTACGGTGGGGCAACAATGAGCAGTTCTTC	CASRSLRWGNNEQFF	-	once	TRBV12-2	TRBJ2-1
TGTGCCAGCAGTGAAGGGTCCCAAGTCAACTATGGCTACACCTTC	CASSEGSQVNYGYTF	-	-	TRBV6-1	TRBJ1-2
TGTGCCAGCAGCCTACCGGGACTAGCGCTAAATGAGCAGTTCTTC	CASSLPGLALNEQFF	TRBD2	-	TRBV14	TRBJ2-1
TGTGCCAGCAGCTTCCAGGGACGTAACACTGAAGCTTTCTTT	CASSFQGRNTEAFF	-	-	TRBV7-8	TRBJ1-1
TGTGCCAGCAGTTTATCCCTGAAGCGGGGGAGCTCCTACAATGAGCAGTTCTTC	CASSLSLKRGSSYNEQFF	TRBD2	-	TRBV27	TRBJ2-1
TGTGCCAGCAGTGAAACCGGGACACCCTATAGCAATCAGCCCCAGCATTTT	CASSETGTPYSNQPQHF	-	few	TRBV6-1	TRBJ1-5
TGTGCCAGCAGTTCCTCCTCTGGGGCCAACGTCCTGACTTTC	CASSSSSGANVLTF	-	once	TRBV27	TRBJ2-6
TGTGCCAGTAGTAACCCGGGAGGGCCCTCACCCGAGCAGTACTTC	CASSNPGGPSPEQYF	TRBD2	-	TRBV19	TRBJ2-7
TGTGCCAGCAGTGGGGAACCCCCGTACAATGAGCAGTTCTTC	CASSGEPPYNEQFF	-	-	TRBV25-1	TRBJ2-1
TGTGCCAGCAGCCTCCGAACCGGGACTAGCGGATACAATGAGCAGTTCTTC	CASSLRTGTSGYNEQFF	TRBD2	-	TRBV4-2	TRBJ2-1
TGTGCCAGCAGCTCGAAGCTAGCGGGAGATTTCGCCCACGAGCAGTACTTC	CASSSKLAGDFAHEQYF	TRBD2	-	TRBV7-2	TRBJ2-7
TGTGCCAGCAGTGTGGACAGGGGGCTGAACACTGAAGCTTTCTTT	CASSVDRGLNTEAFF	TRBD1	few	TRBV6-1	TRBJ1-1
TGTGCCAGCAGCTGGCCTAGCGAGGGGGGCTCCTACAATGAGCAGTTCTTC	CASSWPSEGGSYNEQFF	-	-	TRBV7-6	TRBJ2-1
TGCGCCAGCAGCTCGAGAACTGACACTGGGAGCAATGAGCAGTTCTTC	CASSSRTDTGSNEQFF	-	few	TRBV5-1	TRBJ2-1
TGCGCCAGCAGTGGGGGGACTAGCGGGAGGATTACAGATACGCAGTATTTT	CASSGGTSGRITDTQYF	TRBD2	-	TRBV10-1	TRBJ2-3
TGTGCCTGGAGTCGGGCCAGGGTTCCAATACTTTACGAGCAGTACTTC	CAWSRARVPILYEQYF	-	-	TRBV30	TRBJ2-7
TGTGCCAGTAGGACTAGCGGGAGCACCAATGAGCAGTTCTTC	CASRTSGSTNEQFF	TRBD2	-	TRBV19	TRBJ2-1
TGTGCCAGTAGACTTCACTATTTTGGCGGGGAGCTGTTTTTT	CASRLHYFGGELFF	-	once	TRBV19	TRBJ2-2
TGTGCCTCTCTAGACGGGGGGGACTCCTACAATGAGCAGTTCTTC	CASLDGGDSYNEQFF	TRBD2	-	TRBV2	TRBJ2-1
TGTGCCAGCAGCTTAGGGGGATCTAATGAAAAACTGTTTTTT	CASSLGGSNEKLFF	-	-	TRBV7-6	TRBJ1-4
TGTGCCAGCAGCTTAGATCCGGGGAACACTGAAGCTTTCTTT	CASSLDPGNTEAFF	-	few	TRBV11-2	TRBJ1-1
TGTGCCAGCAGCTTAGGCGGGAGGGGGACAGATACGCAGTATTTT	CASSLGGRGTDTQYF	TRBD2	-	TRBV7-2	TRBJ2-3
TGCGCCAGCAGCGTTGATTCAAGCTCCTACAATGAGCAGTTCTTC	CASSVDSSSYNEQFF	-	-	TRBV5-1	TRBJ2-1
TGTGCCAGCAGTCCAAAACGGGACAGGTTTTTGATCTGGCGGCTGTTTTTT	CASSPKRDRFLIWRLFF	TRBD1	-	TRBV27	TRBJ2-2
TGTGCCACCAGCATCCGGGGAGCAGGTACGCAGTATTTT	CATSIRGAGTQYF	-	-	TRBV15	TRBJ2-3
TGTGCCACCAGCAGAGGTGGAGGGGCCTATGGCTACACCTTC	CATSRGGGAYGYTF	-	-	TRBV15	TRBJ1-2
TGTGCCAGCAGACCAACCGGGACAGGGGGCGTCGGGGAGCTGTTTTTT	CASRPTGTGGVGELFF	TRBD1	-	TRBV27	TRBJ2-2
TGCGCCAGCAGCTTGGTCCTAGCGGGAGCCGGCGAGCAGTACTTC	CASSLVLAGAGEQYF	TRBD2	-	TRBV5-1	TRBJ2-7
TGTGCCAGTGCGATAGCGGGAGTGGAGACCCAGTACTTC	CASAIAGVETQYF	TRBD2	-	TRBV19	TRBJ2-5
TGTGCCAGCTCACCAGGGACCTCCTACAATGAGCAGTTCTTC	CASSPGTSYNEQFF	-	-	TRBV18	TRBJ2-1
TGTGCCAGCAGCCAAGCGGGGTTGAACACTGAAGCTTTCTTT	CASSQAGLNTEAFF	-	-	TRBV4-2	TRBJ1-1
TGCGCCAGCAGCTTGAGCCAGGGGGCCTATAATGAAAAACTGTTTTTT	CASSLSQGAYNEKLFF	TRBD1	-	TRBV5-1	TRBJ1-4
TGCGCCAGCAGCCAAGATTTCACGGCGGGTGGGCGGTCAGATACGCAGTATTTT	CASSQDFTAGGRSDTQYF	-	-	TRBV4-1	TRBJ2-3
TGTGCCAGCAGCAAAAGAACGTTGGAGCACAGCGCGAACACCGGGGAGCTGTTTTTT	CASSKRTLEHSANTGELFF	-	-	TRBV21-1	TRBJ2-2
TGTGCCAGCAGTTTGGGGACGAACACAGATACGCAGTATTTT	CASSLGTNTDTQYF	-	-	TRBV27	TRBJ2-3